This T cell receptor (beta chain) was obtained from a study of regulatory T cells in long-lasting Graves disease. Study information: To qualify as persistent, Graves' disease required over 5 years of antithyroid drugs with positive TSH receptor antibodies. Overall study findings and caveats: TRBV28, TRBJ1-2 and TRBJ2-5 were segments that persistent disease favored. The study examined only peripheral blood, not thyroid tissue. Because few samples were included, accuracy may have been lower.

Germline V CDR1 and CDR2: SGHAT, FQNNGV. With 5 bases clipped from V and 5 bases from J, the junction kept 5 bases outside the gene matches. This CDR3 comprises 14 residues. Noted time point: persistent/refractory GD, antithyroid drugs over 5 years with positive TRAb. From PBMCs, RNA was extracted and then used to make the TCR library. This clonotype was recorded many times. Its antigen is unknown. Libraries of TCR beta came from iRepertoire HTBI primers plus Arm-PCR of CDR3 regions. One entry per CDR3 protein, called by TCRdb with MiXCR from the multiplex PCR reads. Found here are 350,000 to 500,000 distinct CDR3 sequences, about 21% of them singletons; the top ten hold roughly an eighth.

The V and J genes are TRBV11-2 and TRBJ2-5; TRBD2 agrees at 10 bases. The sample was peripheral blood mononuclear cells (PBMCs), taken when the disease was refractory, from a patient treated with antithyroid drugs. This clonotype was sampled from a female donor with Graves disease. The CDR3 reads CASSRLAGAETQYF. The CDR3 nucleotides are TGTGCCAGCAGCCGGCTAGCGGGAGCCGAGACCCAGTACTTC.